The T cell receptor (beta chain) under discussion was sequenced for a study of regulatory T cells in long-lasting Graves disease. Study-wide findings and caveats: Patients with persistent Graves' had lower TCR diversity than newly diagnosed patients.

Germline values: CDR1 SGHRS, CDR2 YFSETQ. This CDR3 has 15 residues. V dropped 4 bases and J dropped 4; count of bases not matched to a gene: 8. Arm-PCR of CDR3 regions with iRepertoire HTBI primers generated TCR beta libraries. A single record per CDR3 protein comes from TCRdb applying MiXCR to the multiplex PCR reads. Of 400,000 to 650,000 distinct CDR3 sequences listed, 15% to 20% are singletons. Stated time point: newly diagnosed GD, antithyroid drugs for less than 3 months. From PBMCs, RNA was extracted and then used to make the TCR library. Comments on this clonotype: Antigen specificity is unknown.

The same data also contributed to another study, on T cells in Graves' hyperthyroidism and ophthalmopathy. From that paper: The HTBI primer set served for first-round RT-PCR of the TCR CDR3.

The sequenced sample was peripheral blood mononuclear cells (PBMCs), obtained at new diagnosis, from a patient treated with antithyroid drugs. The chain couples TRBV5-1 to TRBJ2-5; TRBD1 matches at 9 bases. This TCR was sampled from a middle-aged woman with Graves disease. This CDR3 reads CASSVPGQGSETQYF. The DNA for the CDR3 is TGCGCCAGCAGCGTCCCGGGACAGGGTTCAGAGACCCAGTACTTC.